Presented here are 11 T cell receptor beta chains from one specimen sequenced in a study of T cell repertoires and HLA-DP antigens. The data were produced by immunoSEQ multiplex PCR, yet TCRdb's version contains in-frame clones alone and is incomplete. The sample holds over 100,000 clones, almost 95% seen once. These TCRs are of unknown antigen specificity. Source material: CD4+ T cells from PBMCs. The receptors were gathered from a woman aged 18-29 years in good health and CMV-seronegative.

This clone was seen only a few times. The genes are TRBV7-6 and TRBJ1-3, with a tentative D call TRBD1 (5 bases). Germline V CDR1 and CDR2: SGHVS, FNYEAQ. V was pared by 5 bases and J by 2 bases, with 10 bases between. CDR3 length: 14 amino acids. In DNA form, the CDR3 reads TGTGCCAGCAGCACAACAGGAACTGGAAACACCATATATTTT. Amino acid sequence: CASSTTGTGNTIYF.

The J gene is TRBJ1-3, the V gene TRBV6-8; D unclear. Germline CDR1 and CDR2: MNHGY and SAAAGT. Trimming took 0 bases from V and 2 from J, leaving 14 bases between them. The CDR3 is made up of 17 amino acids. This chain's CDR3 is CASSYSTSGMAGNTIYF. The CDR3 DNA sequence: TGTGCCAGCAGTTACTCGACTTCGGGAATGGCTGGAAACACCATATATTTT.

This rearrangement joins TRBV2 to TRBJ2-3; D is unclear. V shed 1 base and J shed 6 bases, with 17 bases lying between them. Germline values: CDR1 SNHLY, CDR2 FYNNEI. CDR3 length: 16 residues. The CDR3 region is CASSEGTGPRSDTQYF. The CDR3 nucleotides read TGTGCCAGCAGTGAAGGCACCGGGCCGCGTAGCGATACGCAGTATTTT.

The V gene is TRBV27, the J gene TRBJ2-4, with D tentatively TRBD2 (5 bases). V dropped 2 bases and J dropped 3 bases, with 14 bases sitting between them. Germline values: CDR1 MNHEY, CDR2 SMNVEV (reference sequence). CDR3 length equals 16 residues. The CDR3 region is CASSLRYPADKNIQYF. The CDR3 nucleotides are TGTGCCAGCAGTTTACGTTATCCAGCGGACAAAAACATTCAGTACTTC.

V is TRBV21-1 and J is TRBJ2-7; the table's D call TRBD1 went unverified against the DNA. TRBV21-1 is classified as a pseudogene. CDR3 length equals 10 residues. This CDR3 is CASSGRQAVV. DNA for the CDR3: TGTGCCAGCAGCGGTCGACAGGCCGTCGTC.

The chain recombines TRBV30 with TRBJ2-3; 8 bases are shared with TRBD2. CDR3 length: 15 amino acids. V was pared by 3 bases and J by 2 bases, with 7 bases of the junction left unmatched. The germline CDR1 and CDR2 sequences are GTSNPN and SVGIG (reference sequence). In DNA form, the CDR3 reads TGTGCCTGGAGATTGAGCGGGGGAACCACAGATACGCAGTATTTT. Its protein product is CAWRLSGGTTDTQYF.

This rearrangement joins TRBV9 to TRBJ2-3, with D tentatively TRBD2 (6 bases). V lost 0 bases, J lost 4 bases, and 9 bases lay in between. The CDR3 covers 14 residues. CDR1 and CDR2 from the germline V gene are SGDLS and YYNGEE. The CDR3 DNA reads TGTGCCAGCAGCGTAGTCGGGAGCGCAGATACGCAGTATTTT. Its translation: CASSVVGSADTQYF.

The V call is TRBV25-1, the J call TRBJ1-1; unclear D gene. The CDR3 runs to 15 residues. Germline CDR1 MGHDK, CDR2 SYGVNS. V shed 5 bases and J shed 9 bases, with 22 bases lying between them. CDR3 residues: CASSSQRATRNKAFF. The CDR3 coding sequence is TGTGCCAGCAGTTCCCAGCGAGCCACCCGGAATAAAGCTTTCTTT.

The chain is built from TRBV19 and TRBJ1-1; D is unclear. CDR3 length: 13 residues. The V gene's germline CDR1 is LNHDA and CDR2 SQIVND (reference sequence). The germline V and J ends were trimmed by 6 bases and 1 base, with 9 bases remaining between them. The CDR3 reads CASRVRANTEAFF. Here the CDR3 DNA reads TGTGCCAGTAGGGTTAGGGCGAACACTGAAGCTTTCTTT. Variable domain in full (rest from reference TRBV19 and TRBJ1-1): DGGITQSPKYLFRKEGQNVTLSCEQNLNHDAMYWYRQDPGQGLRLIYYSQIVNDFQKGDIAEGYSVSREKKESFPLTVTSAQKNPTAFYLCASRVRANTEAFFGQGTRLTVV.

A few counts support this clone. This chain links TRBV4-1 with TRBJ1-5; D ambiguous. This CDR3 region has 13 residues. Germline-derived CDR1 and CDR2 are MGHRA and YSYEKL. The V and J ends lost 3 bases and 5 bases respectively, with 8 bases between them. The chain's CDR3 is CASSQPSDQPQHF. As DNA, the CDR3 is TGCGCCAGCAGCCAGCCATCGGATCAGCCCCAGCATTTT.

Points on this clone: The junction departs from germline at one end; a sequencing error may be responsible. The rearrangement joins TRBV19 to TRBJ2-1; 8 bases match TRBD1. The CDR3 length is 13 residues. Germline V lookup: CDR1 LNHDA, CDR2 SQIVND (reference sequence). CDR3 DNA: TGTGCCAGTAGTCACAGGGGGTACATTGAGCAGTTCTTC. Translating gives CASSHRGYIEQFF.